The 17 T cell receptor beta chains given below trace back to one sample, sequenced in a study of long-term antiretroviral therapy in people with HIV. Survey level was the resolution at which the v3.0 immunoSEQ assay ran. The assay was immunoSEQ multiplex PCR, and TCRdb's table has in-frame clones only and misses some. The sample lists about 18,000 clones, about 81% seen once, with around 15% in the top ten. This sample comprised unsorted PBMCs, obtained 0.3 years after starting antiretroviral therapy. These receptors originate from a woman aged 45-65 years with HIV.

The chain employs TRBV19 and TRBJ1-6; 8 nucleotides align to TRBD1. The germline gives CDR1 LNHDA, CDR2 SQIVND (reference sequence). The CDR3 totals 16 residues. V lost 4 bases, J lost 6 bases, and 8 bases stayed unmatched. The CDR3 loop reads CASSTLQTGGNSPLHF. CDR3 bases: TGTGCCAGTAGTACATTACAAACAGGGGGTAATTCACCCCTCCACTTT.

This chain connects TRBV12-5 to TRBJ2-1; perhaps D is TRBD1 or TRBD2 (5 bases each). The CDR3 runs 17 residues. Trimming stripped 6 bases from V and 0 bases from J, with 18 bases between. Germline CDR1 and CDR2: LGHNT and FRNRAP. CDR3 DNA: TGTGCTAGTGGCATAGATGGGTGGGGGAGCTCCTACAATGAGCAGTTCTTC. This gives the protein CASGIDGWGSSYNEQFF.

V gene TRBV11-2 combines with J gene TRBJ1-1; 7 bases are shared with TRBD1. Germline loops: CDR1 SGHAT, CDR2 FQNNGV. The CDR3 is 15 residues long. The trim removed 5 bases at V and 1 base at J, leaving 7 bases unmatched. In DNA, the CDR3 is TGTGCCAGCAGCGACCCTAGACAGGGGAACACTGAAGCTTTCTTT. Residues: CASSDPRQGNTEAFF. Together with reference TRBV11-2 and TRBJ1-1, the CDR3 gives the full variable domain: EAGVAQSPRYKIIEKRQSVAFWCNPISGHATLYWYQQILGQGPKLLIQFQNNGVVDDSQLPKDRFSAERLKGVDSTLKIQPAKLEDSAVYLCASSDPRQGNTEAFFGQGTRLTVV.

The chain couples TRBV6-5 to TRBJ2-1; TRBD2 matches at 9 bases. CDR1 is MNHEY and CDR2 is SVGAGI in the germline V gene. The J segment lost 9 bases and the V segment lost 2 bases, leaving 8 bases of the junction unmatched. CDR3 size: 15 residues. The DNA for the CDR3 is TGTGCCAGCAGTTACGGGGCGGGGGGGCTTGGTGAGCAGTTCTTC. It is translated as CASSYGAGGLGEQFF.

This chain connects TRBV11-2 to TRBJ2-7; 12 bases agree with TRBD1. The CDR3 has 16 residues. From germline, CDR1 is SGHAT and CDR2 FQNNGV. Unmatched junction bases numbered 6, after V lost 6 bases and J lost 0 bases. This CDR3 reads CASRPGTGGNSYEQYF. For the CDR3, the DNA is TGTGCCAGCAGGCCCGGGACAGGGGGCAACTCCTACGAGCAGTACTTC.

The chain has TRBV7-2 and TRBJ2-1, with 8 bases aligning to TRBD1. V lost 1 base, J lost 15 bases, and 8 bases stayed unmatched. Germline CDR1 SGHTA, CDR2 FQGNSA. There are 13 residues in the CDR3. CDR3 region: CASSLGGQVGGFF. In DNA, the CDR3 is TGTGCCAGCAGCTTAGGGGGACAGGTGGGTGGGTTCTTC.

This clone was seen a single time. The chain has TRBV29-1 and TRBJ2-7, with D perhaps being TRBD1 or TRBD2 (5 bases each). Looked up from germline, CDR1 is SQVTM and CDR2 is ANQGSEA. The CDR3 runs 13 residues. The CDR3 reads CIPRGANSYEQYV. In DNA, the CDR3 is TGCATCCCGAGAGGGGCCAACTCCTACGAGCAGTACGTC.

This clone has just a few counts. The chain has TRBV7-9 and TRBJ2-7; D call uncertain. The CDR3 contains 13 residues. Germline loops: CDR1 SEHNR, CDR2 FQNEAQ (reference sequence). V was shortened by 0 bases and J by 3 bases, with 6 bases between the two germline ends. DNA for the CDR3: TGTGCCAGCAGCTTAGCGGCCAGCTACGAGCAGTACTTC. Its translation: CASSLAASYEQYF.

V is TRBV30 and J is TRBJ2-2; possibly TRBD1 for D (7 bases). The CDR3 is 14 amino acids. Trimming removed 4 bases from V and 5 bases from J, with 14 bases in between. Germline V gives CDR1 GTSNPN, CDR2 SVGIG (reference sequence). The CDR3 protein is CAWNKGAGTGELFF. The CDR3 nucleotides are TGTGCCTGGAACAAGGGGGCGGGAACCGGGGAGCTGTTTTTT.

The chain combines TRBV5-5 with TRBJ1-1; D not certain. The germline CDR1 and CDR2 sequences are SGHKS and YYEKEE (reference sequence). The CDR3 length is 16 residues. Deletions cut 4 bases from V and 4 bases from J, with 20 bases between. CDR3 sequence: CASSRDQLSVSTEAFF. The CDR3 bases are TGTGCCAGCAGCCGCGACCAACTAAGCGTCTCCACTGAAGCTTTCTTT.

This sequence joins TRBV19 and TRBJ1-5; D call uncertain. The CDR3 consists of 14 residues. Germline CDR1 is LNHDA and CDR2 is SQIVND (reference sequence). V lost 8 bases to trimming and J lost 5 bases, with 16 bases between them. The CDR3, as DNA: TGTGCCAGTGCTGGATGGGGTAATGATCAGCCCCAGCATTTT. Translating it yields CASAGWGNDQPQHF.

V usage is TRBV29-1 and J usage is TRBJ2-7; no clear D. The V end lost 4 bases, the J end lost 3 bases, and 7 bases lay between the germline ends. The V gene's germline CDR1 is SQVTM and CDR2 ANQGSEA. The CDR3 is 11 residues long. CDR3 sequence (DNA): TGCAGCGTTGGCGGTTACTACGAGCAGTACTTC. Residues: CSVGGYYEQYF.

The chain employs TRBV19 and TRBJ1-5; no clear D gene. CDR3 length equals 14 residues. Trimming took off 5 bases at V and 0 bases at J, with 8 bases between the two ends. Per germline, CDR1 LNHDA and CDR2 SQIVND (reference sequence). The CDR3 sequence is CASSPYTSNQPQHF. The CDR3 DNA is TGTGCCAGTAGTCCCTACACTAGCAATCAGCCCCAGCATTTT.

Here the CDR3 reads CASSVGGVDTQYF. The CDR3 DNA reads as TGTGCCAGCAGCGTAGGCGGGGTAGATACGCAGTATTTT. The chain uses TRBV9 and TRBJ2-3; possibly TRBD2 for D (6 bases). V lost 0 bases and J 5 bases, leaving 7 bases between the germline ends. Germline values: CDR1 SGDLS, CDR2 YYNGEE. This CDR3 region has 13 residues.

V is TRBV7-9 and J is TRBJ1-1; D uncertain. The V gene's germline CDR1 is SEHNR and CDR2 FQNEAQ (reference sequence). The V end lost 5 bases, the J end lost 8 bases, and 12 bases lay between the germline ends. This CDR3 region has 12 residues. CDR3 DNA sequence: TGTGCCAGCAGCCCGGACCTAGTAGAAGCTTTCTTT. Translating gives CASSPDLVEAFF.

This clone has a handful of counts. The chain joins TRBV29-1 to TRBJ1-2; D is ambiguous. V lost 3 bases and J lost 8, with 1 base in between. This CDR3 has 8 amino acids. Germline-derived CDR1 and CDR2 are SQVTM and ANQGSEA. The DNA of the CDR3 is TGCAGCGTTGACGGCTACACCTTC. Its protein product is CSVDGYTF.

CDR3 coding DNA: TGCGCCAGCAGGGTACAGGGTGGGGGAACGTACACTGAAGCTTTCTTT. Translation: CASRVQGGGTYTEAFF. This chain links TRBV5-1 with TRBJ1-1, with TRBD1 as a possible D gene (6 bases). Germline V lookup: CDR1 SGHRS, CDR2 YFSETQ. This CDR3 is built from 16 residues. V lost 5 bases, J lost 3 bases, and 20 bases lay in between. Variable domain in full (rest from reference TRBV5-1 and TRBJ1-1): KAGVTQTPRYLIKTRGQQVTLSCSPISGHRSVSWYQQTPGQGLQFLFEYFSETQRNKGNFPGRFSGRQFSNSRSEMNVSTLELGDSALYLCASRVQGGGTYTEAFFGQGTRLTVV.